The rows below give T cell receptor beta chains drawn from one sample of a study of blood T cell repertoires in COVID-19. Repertoires were generated with immunoSEQ multiplex PCR, while TCRdb's copy carries only in-frame clones and drops some. The profile shows 90,000 to 150,000 clones, over 75% of them singletons. Material for sequencing was peripheral blood. Receptor source: a man older than 75 with acute or convalescent COVID-19. Both conserved end residues are part of each CDR3. D genes are given only for firm matches. A row's size may be missing; if present it is once, few, many or a size class.

cdr3_nt cdr3_aa clone_size v_call d_call j_call
TGTGCCAGCAGCTTGGAGCTAGCGGGAGGTAATGAGCAGTTCTTC CASSLELAGGNEQFF - TRBV28 TRBD2 TRBJ2-1
TGTGCCAGCAGCGGGACTAGCGCCGGAGATACGCAGTATTTT CASSGTSAGDTQYF - TRBV6-4 TRBD2 TRBJ2-3
TGTGCCAGCAGTGAAATCGCGCAGTATTTT CASSEIAQYF - TRBV2 - TRBJ2-3
TGCGCCAGCAGCCGGACAGGGGAAAACTCTGGAAACACCATATATTTT CASSRTGENSGNTIYF - TRBV4-1 TRBD1 TRBJ1-3
TGTGCCAGTAGTACACGAGGGCAGGGGACCACTGAAGCTTTCTTT CASSTRGQGTTEAFF - TRBV19 - TRBJ1-1
TGTGCCAGCAGCCGGCCACATACAGGGAACACCGGGGAGCTGTTTTTT CASSRPHTGNTGELFF - TRBV28 - TRBJ2-2
TGTGCCAGCAGCTTGGCGGGGCACTACAATGAGCAGTTCTTC CASSLAGHYNEQFF - TRBV7-2 - TRBJ2-1
TGTGCCAGCAGCATTATGCCGGGCAGGGCCCCATACAATGAGCAGTTCTTC CASSIMPGRAPYNEQFF few TRBV21-1 - TRBJ2-1
TGTGCCAGCTCACCAAAAATAGGAGGGGGCGCAACCGGGGAGCTGTTTTTT CASSPKIGGGATGELFF - TRBV18 - TRBJ2-2
TGTGCCAGCAGTACGCGGGACAGGGGGGACACTGAAGCTTTCTTT CASSTRDRGDTEAFF - TRBV6-2/TRBV6-3 TRBD1 TRBJ1-1
TGCGCCAGCAGCTTTCTACTAGCGGTGAAAGAGACCCAGTACTTC CASSFLLAVKETQYF once TRBV5-1 TRBD2 TRBJ2-5
TGTGCCCTAGGGGAGGGAGATACGCAGTATTTT CALGEGDTQYF - TRBV7-8 TRBD2 TRBJ2-3
TGTGCCAGCTCATCTGGACAGACCAATCAGCCCCAGCATTTT CASSSGQTNQPQHF once TRBV18 - TRBJ1-5
TGTGCCAGCAGGACAAACACCGGGGAGCTGTTTTTT CASRTNTGELFF once TRBV7-3 - TRBJ2-2
TGTGCCAGCTCACCACCGGGGGGACTTGACAATGAGCAGTTCTTC CASSPPGGLDNEQFF - TRBV18 - TRBJ2-1
TGTGCCAGCAGCTCAAGCGGGACCCCGGGCTACAATGAGCAGTTCTTC CASSSSGTPGYNEQFF - TRBV9 TRBD2 TRBJ2-1
TGTGCCACCAGCAGGGGGGGGGCTGGAAACACCATATATTTT CATSRGGAGNTIYF - TRBV15 - TRBJ1-3
TGCGCCAGCAGCTATTCCGGGACTAGCGGGGACGCCAGCACGTACTTC CASSYSGTSGDASTYF - TRBV5-1 TRBD2 TRBJ2-7
TGCAGCGTTGATCCTGGGGAGGGAGCGCGGGAGCAGTACTTC CSVDPGEGAREQYF - TRBV29-1 TRBD2 TRBJ2-7
TGTGCCAGCAGCTTAGAGGAGCGTGCAGCTTTCTTT CASSLEERAAFF - TRBV7-9 - TRBJ1-1
TGTGCCAGCAGCAAATTCAAGACGGGGGGCGCGAACTATGGCTACACCTTC CASSKFKTGGANYGYTF many TRBV21-1 - TRBJ1-2
TGTGCCAGCAGCTTACGTACCTCGGAGACTGAAGCTTTCTTT CASSLRTSETEAFF - TRBV11-2 - TRBJ1-1
TGTGCCAGCAGCCAAGCAACAGGCGGGGGTTCGAACACTGAAGCTTTCTTT CASSQATGGGSNTEAFF - TRBV3-1/TRBV3-2 - TRBJ1-1
TGCGCCAGCGGTCCTGTTGAAGGGGGTGGTGAAAAACTGTTTTTT CASGPVEGGGEKLFF - TRBV5-1 - TRBJ1-4
TGCGCCAGCAGCACGGGACAGGGGGCTTCTGAAGCTTTCTTT CASSTGQGASEAFF once TRBV5-1 TRBD1 TRBJ1-1
TGTGCCTGGAGTACACAGATGAACACTGAAGCTTTCTTT CAWSTQMNTEAFF few TRBV30 - TRBJ1-1
TGTGCCACAGGACAGGGCTCTAATCAGCCCCAGCATTTT CATGQGSNQPQHF - TRBV6-5 TRBD1 TRBJ1-5
TGTGCCAGCAGCAAGGGGCGGGGGGCGACCTCTGGGGCCAACGTCCTGACTTTC CASSKGRGATSGANVLTF - TRBV7-2 TRBD2 TRBJ2-6
TGTGCCAGCAGTTCACTGGGACAGGGGGCAAACACCATATATTTT CASSSLGQGANTIYF few TRBV6-6 TRBD1 TRBJ1-3
TGTGCCAGCAGTTACCTCGGGACAGACACAGATACGCAGTATTTT CASSYLGTDTDTQYF once TRBV6-5 TRBD1 TRBJ2-3
TGTGCCAGCAGCTACATAGCGGGGGGCACAGATACGCAGTATTTT CASSYIAGGTDTQYF - TRBV5-8 TRBD2 TRBJ2-3
TGTGCCAGTAGTACCCTCGACAGGGCATATGGCTACACCTTC CASSTLDRAYGYTF - TRBV19 TRBD1 TRBJ1-2
TGCGCCAGCAGCCAAGACGAGGGGGCATGGGAGACCCAGTACTTC CASSQDEGAWETQYF - TRBV4-1 TRBD1 TRBJ2-5
TGTGCCAGCAGTTCGACAGGACCCCAGGGCGAGCAGTACTTC CASSSTGPQGEQYF once TRBV6-2/TRBV6-3 - TRBJ2-7
TGTGCCAGCACCTTAAACGGGGGGCTTGGAGATACGCAGTATTTT CASTLNGGLGDTQYF - TRBV28 - TRBJ2-3
TGTGCCAGCAGCTTGTCCGGCACCCAGGTCGCTGAAGCTTTCTTT CASSLSGTQVAEAFF once TRBV7-3 - TRBJ1-1
TGTGCCAGCACCCTAAGGAGGGGTCGAGGGGCCAACGTCCTGACTTTC CASTLRRGRGANVLTF - TRBV28 - TRBJ2-6
TGTGCCATCAGTGGTTCAGGTACTGACGCTGAAGCTTTCTTT CAISGSGTDAEAFF - TRBV10-3 - TRBJ1-1
TGTGCCAGCACCCAGGCGGGGCCCGACCTAAATAATGGCTACACCTTC CASTQAGPDLNNGYTF - TRBV16 - TRBJ1-2
TGTGCCTGGAGCCTGGGAGGGGGTGGTTCACCCCTCCACTTT CAWSLGGGGSPLHF - TRBV30 - TRBJ1-6
TGTGCCAGCGGCAGACAGGGGAGCACAGATACGCAGTATTTT CASGRQGSTDTQYF - TRBV6-6 TRBD1 TRBJ2-3
TGTGCCAGCAGCGACGGACTCTCTCAGGGGGAGCAGTACTTC CASSDGLSQGEQYF - TRBV9 - TRBJ2-7
TGTGCCAGCAGTGCAGGGGGCTCCTATAATTCACCCCTCCACTTT CASSAGGSYNSPLHF few TRBV9 TRBD1 TRBJ1-6
TGTGCCAGCAGCACCACAGGGTTTGGCTTCGGCGAGCAGTACTTC CASSTTGFGFGEQYF - TRBV7-6 - TRBJ2-7
TGTGCCAGCAGCCTAGCGGGAGGTCTCACAGATACGCAGTATTTT CASSLAGGLTDTQYF - TRBV6-6 TRBD2 TRBJ2-3
TGTGCCAGTAGTGCGGGGTCTGGAAACACCATATATTTT CASSAGSGNTIYF - TRBV19 - TRBJ1-3
TGTGCCAGCAGCTTGTGGGTCGCAAGGGGGAATGAGCAGTTCTTC CASSLWVARGNEQFF - TRBV5-8 - TRBJ2-1
TGCAGCGTTATCAAGACAGGGGGCATAAGTGGCTACACCTTC CSVIKTGGISGYTF - TRBV29-1 TRBD1 TRBJ1-2
TGCGCCACCAATCTGGACAGCTACAATGAGCAGTTCTTC CATNLDSYNEQFF - TRBV10-2 - TRBJ2-1
TGTGCCAGCAGTTCTAGCGGTTCCAGCTCCTACAATGAGCAGTTCTTC CASSSSGSSSYNEQFF - TRBV5-5 TRBD2 TRBJ2-1
TGTGCCAGTACCGCGGGGTATGGCTACACCTTC CASTAGYGYTF - TRBV19 - TRBJ1-2
TGTGCCAGCAGATTAACAGGGAATCAGCCCCAGCATTTT CASRLTGNQPQHF - TRBV5-8 - TRBJ1-5
TGCGCCAGCAGCTCCTTGGACAATGCTAACTATGGCTACACCTTC CASSSLDNANYGYTF - TRBV5-1 - TRBJ1-2
TGTGCCAGCAGTTTTTGGGCAGGGGGCGCTGATGGGGCCAACGTCCTGACTTTC CASSFWAGGADGANVLTF once TRBV27 TRBD1 TRBJ2-6
TGTGCCAGCAGTTTTATCGCGGGGATGGGCGGGGAGCTGTTTTTT CASSFIAGMGGELFF - TRBV27 - TRBJ2-2
TGTGCCAGCAGCTTAGAGGCTAGCGGGCAACTAGAGACCCAGTACTTC CASSLEASGQLETQYF once TRBV7-2 TRBD2 TRBJ2-5
TGTGCCAGCAGCTTAACTCCAGGGGGCGGCTACACCTTC CASSLTPGGGYTF - TRBV7-3 TRBD1 TRBJ1-2
TGTGCCAGCACCTCTCAAGGGGCCCTATGGGACACCTTC CASTSQGALWDTF - TRBV13 - TRBJ1-2
TGTGCCAGCAGCTTCGGGCGGGGTGAGCAGTTCTTC CASSFGRGEQFF - TRBV11-3 - TRBJ2-1